One and the same sample provided the 17 T cell receptor beta chains below, sequenced in a study of T cell responses to AZD1222 COVID-19 vaccine. The method was immunoSEQ multiplex PCR; TCRdb's version includes in-frame clones alone and lacks a portion of them. The sample contains 85,000 to 100,000 clones, about 89% of which appear only once. Here the sequenced sample was peripheral blood, taken 28 days after the second AZD1222 dose. These receptors came from an adult who received the AZD1222 COVID-19 vaccine.

The DNA for the CDR3 is TGTGCCAGCAGCCCCTCCTATAATTCACCCCTCCACTTT. It specifies CASSPSYNSPLHF. This chain joins TRBV2 and TRBJ1-6; D is ambiguous. V was clipped by 6 bases and J by 0 bases, with 3 bases between them. From germline, CDR1 is SNHLY and CDR2 FYNNEI. The CDR3 totals 13 residues.

About this clone itself: An end of the junction differs from the germline gene, which may be a read error. The chain carries TRBV6-2 or TRBV6-3 and TRBJ1-6; D is uncertain. The CDR3 loop spans 13 amino acids. Looked up from germline, CDR1 is MNHEY and CDR2 is SVGEGT. The CDR3 DNA reads TGTGCCAGCAGCCCAGAACTGAGTTCATCCCTCCACTTT. This sequence encodes CASSPELSSSLHF.

The V and J genes are TRBV3-1 (or the pseudogene TRBV3-2) and TRBJ2-2; 10 bases match TRBD1. The CDR3 runs to 17 residues. The V segment lost 10 bases and the J segment 0 bases; nucleotides outside the gene matches: 11. Germline V gives CDR1 LGHDT, CDR2 YNNKEL (reference sequence). The CDR3 is CATAGDRGQANTGELFF. CDR3 DNA: TGTGCCACAGCGGGAGACAGGGGGCAGGCGAACACCGGGGAGCTGTTTTTT.

The chain uses TRBV19 and TRBJ1-2; a weak D match, TRBD1 (5 bases). Deletions cut 5 bases from V and 3 bases from J, with 7 bases between. CDR1 LNHDA and CDR2 SQIVND come from the germline V gene (reference sequence). The CDR3 covers 12 residues. The CDR3 DNA sequence: TGTGCCAGTAGTGACAGAGACTATGGCTACACCTTC. Its protein is CASSDRDYGYTF.

The V and J genes are TRBV18 and TRBJ2-7; the D gene is possibly TRBD1 (6 bases). Trimming removed 3 bases from V and 0 bases from J, with 15 bases in between. Germline assignment: CDR1 KGHSH and CDR2 LQKENI. CDR3 length equals 16 residues. The CDR3 protein is CASSPYRAQVSYEQYF. The CDR3, as DNA: TGTGCCAGCTCACCCTACAGGGCCCAGGTCTCCTACGAGCAGTACTTC.

The chain carries TRBV18 and TRBJ2-7; D might be TRBD1 or TRBD2, each matching 6 bases. This CDR3 has 13 amino acids. V was shortened by 5 bases and J by 2 bases, with 10 bases between the two germline ends. Germline values: CDR1 KGHSH, CDR2 LQKENI. The CDR3 loop is CASSYRGAYEQYF. DNA of the CDR3: TGTGCCAGCTCATATAGGGGGGCCTACGAGCAGTACTTC.

This rearrangement joins TRBV13 to TRBJ2-2, with 7 bases aligning to TRBD1. V was pared by 4 bases and J by 7 bases, with 6 bases of the junction left unmatched. Germline V gene data show CDR1 as PRHDT and CDR2 as FYEKMQ (reference sequence). The CDR3 runs to 14 residues. The CDR3 spells CASSSYRGGGELFF. The DNA of the CDR3 is TGTGCCAGCAGCTCCTACAGGGGTGGCGGGGAGCTGTTTTTT.

This chain uses TRBV4-1 with TRBJ1-4, with D perhaps TRBD1 (6 bases). Trimming took 2 bases from V and 6 from J, leaving 16 bases between them. CDR3 size: 16 residues. Per germline, CDR1 MGHRA and CDR2 YSYEKL. The CDR3: CASSQYRDTGYEKLFF. The CDR3 DNA sequence: TGCGCCAGCAGCCAATACCGGGACACTGGATATGAAAAACTGTTTTTT.

The chain combines TRBV10-3 with TRBJ2-7; 10 bases line up with TRBD2. J gave up 4 bases and V 4 bases, and 13 bases lay outside the gene matches. The CDR3 spans 17 residues. Germline V lookup: CDR1 ENHRY, CDR2 SYGVKD. The CDR3 coding sequence is TGTGCCATCAGTGCTGGTCAGGATTCTAGCGGGGGTTACGAGCAGTACTTC. Translated: CAISAGQDSSGGYEQYF.

The V gene is TRBV5-1, the J gene TRBJ2-3, with 13 bases identical to TRBD2. This CDR3 has 17 amino acids. CDR1 is SGHRS, CDR2 YFSETQ, per germline. V shed 1 base and J 8 bases; nucleotides not matched to a gene: 10. The DNA for the CDR3 is TGCGCCAGCAGCTTGCGCGGACTAGCGGGGGCCCTAGGTACGCAGTATTTT. Translated, it gives CASSLRGLAGALGTQYF.

The V and J genes are TRBV6-6 and TRBJ2-3; D possibly corresponds to TRBD2 (6 bases). The V end lost 2 bases, the J end lost 0 bases, and 9 bases lay between the germline ends. The V gene's germline CDR1 is MNHNY and CDR2 SVGAGI (reference sequence). The CDR3 is 15 residues long. CDR3 region: CASSYGGLSTDTQYF. CDR3 DNA sequence: TGTGCCAGCAGTTACGGGGGACTCAGCACAGATACGCAGTATTTT.

This chain joins TRBV3-1 (or the pseudogene TRBV3-2) and TRBJ1-1; the D gene is possibly TRBD1 (6 bases). The CDR3 runs to 15 residues. Trimming removed 1 base at V and 4 bases at J, with 13 bases between. The germline gives CDR1 LGHDT, CDR2 YNNKEL (reference sequence). This chain's CDR3 is CASSQAGGLGTEAFF. The DNA for the CDR3 is TGTGCCAGCAGCCAAGCGGGGGGCCTAGGCACTGAAGCTTTCTTT.

This clone was seen just once. J is TRBJ2-1 and V is TRBV29-1, with D perhaps TRBD1 (6 bases). Trimming removed 6 bases from V and 12 bases from J, with 15 bases in between. Germline CDR1 SQVTM, CDR2 ANQGSEA. This CDR3 region has 11 residues. The chain's CDR3 is CSVGDTARQFF. CDR3 bases: TGCAGCGTGGGGGACACCGCCCGGCAGTTCTTC.

V and J are TRBV7-6 and TRBJ1-6, with D tentatively TRBD1 (6 bases). The CDR3 contains 19 residues. Germline CDR1 reads SGHVS; CDR2 reads FNYEAQ. Trimming pared 4 bases from V and 0 bases from J, leaving 19 bases between. This CDR3 is CASSSNVRQASSYNSPLHF. The CDR3 coding sequence is TGTGCCAGCAGCTCGAACGTCCGACAGGCAAGCTCCTATAATTCACCCCTCCACTTT.

The chain is built from TRBV7-9 and TRBJ1-1; D uncertain. The CDR3 consists of 14 residues. Per the germline V gene, CDR1 is SEHNR and CDR2 is FQNEAQ (reference sequence). Trimming cost V 3 bases and J 6 bases, with 14 bases left between them. CDR3 sequence: CASSLGLSGAEAFF. CDR3 nucleotide sequence: TGTGCCAGCAGCTTGGGTCTGTCAGGCGCTGAAGCTTTCTTT.

V usage is TRBV13 and J usage is TRBJ1-1; 7 nucleotides line up with TRBD1. The germline V gene has CDR1 PRHDT and CDR2 FYEKMQ (reference sequence). With V trimmed by 5 bases and J by 2 bases, 11 bases remained unmatched. The CDR3 is made up of 16 amino acids. DNA for the CDR3: TGTGCCAGCAGCGTAAACCTACAGGGGACAAACACTGAAGCTTTCTTT. It encodes CASSVNLQGTNTEAFF.

The chain uses TRBV19 and TRBJ1-4; D is undetermined. V gave up 2 bases and J gave up 2 bases, with 6 bases separating them. Germline CDR1 reads LNHDA; CDR2 reads SQIVND (reference sequence). This CDR3 spans 14 amino acids. The CDR3: CASSITATNEKLFF. DNA of the CDR3: TGTGCCAGTAGTATAACTGCGACTAATGAAAAACTGTTTTTT.